This TCR beta chain was obtained from a study of T-cell reconstitution after alpha-beta-depleted transplantation in children. This clonotype was observed a few times. TCRbeta library preparation incorporated unique molecular identifiers. MiXCR, applied by TCRdb to the PCR reads, yields one record per CDR3 protein. The top ten hold 35% to 40% of the sample, which has a few hundred thousand distinct CDR3 sequences, approximately 30% seen once. The CDR3 has 15 residues. V lost 1 base to trimming and J lost 10 bases, with 17 bases between them. This sequence joins TRBV12-3 or TRBV12-4 and TRBJ2-1; maybe TRBD2 (6 bases). The sequence came from a boy less than two years old with Wiskott-Aldrich syndrome, due to receive a stem cell transplant. This sample comprised PBMCs, obtained before TCRalphabeta/CD19-depleted stem cell transplant. The CDR3 protein is CASSLGRDSPQEQFF. In DNA, the CDR3 is TGTGCCAGCAGTTTAGGACGGGACTCCCCCCAAGAGCAGTTCTTC.